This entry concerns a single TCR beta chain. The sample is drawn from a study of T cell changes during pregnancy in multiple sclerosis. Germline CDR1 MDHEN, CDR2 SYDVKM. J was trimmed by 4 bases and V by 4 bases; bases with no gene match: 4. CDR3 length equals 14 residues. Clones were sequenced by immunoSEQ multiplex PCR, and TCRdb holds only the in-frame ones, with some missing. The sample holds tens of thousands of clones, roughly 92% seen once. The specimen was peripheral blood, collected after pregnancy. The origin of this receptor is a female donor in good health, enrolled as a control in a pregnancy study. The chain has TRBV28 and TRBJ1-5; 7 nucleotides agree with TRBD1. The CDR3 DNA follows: TGTGCCAGCAGTTCAGGGGGGTGGAATCAGCCCCAGCATTTT. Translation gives CASSSGGWNQPQHF.